The clone carrying this T cell receptor (beta chain) was found a few times. A second PCR of 7 to 11 cycles used a sample-barcoded 5' primer and a J-beta primer mix. Using its own MiXCR run on the 5' RACE reads, TCRdb lists one record per CDR3 protein. Altogether some 1.7 million distinct CDR3 sequences are present, 28% being singletons, with the ten largest covering 7% to 9%. These data are taken from a study of blood T cells in healthy people across ages. CDR3 size: 16 residues. The junction had 5 bases not matched to a gene; V was cut back by 1 base and J by 4 bases. Germline-derived CDR1 and CDR2 are SEHNR and FQNEAQ (reference sequence).

The receptor was derived from a woman aged 25-40 years in good health. The J gene is TRBJ1-5, the V gene TRBV7-9; TRBD1 matches at 9 bases. Sample: blood. CDR3 in DNA: TGTGCCAGCAGCTTAGTAGATGACAGGGGGAATCAGCCCCAGCATTTT. Translating gives CASSLVDDRGNQPQHF. Using reference TRBV7-9 and TRBJ1-5 for the parts outside the CDR3, the full variable domain is DTGVSQNPRHKITKRGQNVTFRCDPISEHNRLYWYRQTLGQGPEFLTYFQNEAQLEKSRLLSDRFSAERPKGSFSTLEIQRTEQGDSAMYLCASSLVDDRGNQPQHFGDGTRLSIL.